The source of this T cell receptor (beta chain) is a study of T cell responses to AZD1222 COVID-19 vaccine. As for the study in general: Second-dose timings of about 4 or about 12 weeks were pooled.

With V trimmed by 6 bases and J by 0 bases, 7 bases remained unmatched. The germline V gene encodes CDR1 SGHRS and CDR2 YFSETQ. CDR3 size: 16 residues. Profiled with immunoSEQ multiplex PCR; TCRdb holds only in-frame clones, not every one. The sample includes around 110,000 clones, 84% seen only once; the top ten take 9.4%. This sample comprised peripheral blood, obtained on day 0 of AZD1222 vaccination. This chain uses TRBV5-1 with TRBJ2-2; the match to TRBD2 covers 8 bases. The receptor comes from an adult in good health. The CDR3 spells CASTPRGASNTGELFF. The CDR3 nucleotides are TGCGCCAGCACCCCGCGGGGGGCCTCGAACACCGGGGAGCTGTTTTTT.